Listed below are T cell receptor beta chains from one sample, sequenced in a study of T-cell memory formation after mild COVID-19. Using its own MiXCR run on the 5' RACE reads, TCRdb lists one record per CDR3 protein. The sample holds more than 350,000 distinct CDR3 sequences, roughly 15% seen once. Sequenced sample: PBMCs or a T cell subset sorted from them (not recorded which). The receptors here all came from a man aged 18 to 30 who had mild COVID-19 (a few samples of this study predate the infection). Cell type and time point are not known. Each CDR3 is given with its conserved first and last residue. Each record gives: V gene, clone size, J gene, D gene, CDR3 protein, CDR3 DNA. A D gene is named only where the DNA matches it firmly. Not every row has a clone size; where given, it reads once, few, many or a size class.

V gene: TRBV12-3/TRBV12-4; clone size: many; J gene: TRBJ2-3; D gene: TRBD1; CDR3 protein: CASSWGQRLTDTQYF; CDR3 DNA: TGTGCCAGCAGTTGGGGACAGCGCCTCACAGATACGCAGTATTTT
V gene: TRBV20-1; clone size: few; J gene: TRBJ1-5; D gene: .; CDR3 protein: CSARQGYQPQHF; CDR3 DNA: TGCAGTGCTAGGCAGGGCTATCAGCCCCAGCATTTT
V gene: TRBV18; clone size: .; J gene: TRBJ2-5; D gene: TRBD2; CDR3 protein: CASSSRVAGLQETQYF; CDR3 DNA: TGTGCCAGCTCATCCCGGGTAGCGGGGCTCCAAGAGACCCAGTACTTC
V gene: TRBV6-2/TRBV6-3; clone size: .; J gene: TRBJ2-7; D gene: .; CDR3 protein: CASSPGGPHYEQYF; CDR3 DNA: TGTGCCAGCAGTCCCGGGGGACCACACTACGAGCAGTACTTC
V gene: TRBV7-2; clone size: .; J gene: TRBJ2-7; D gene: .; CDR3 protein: CASSLSAGSSYEQYF; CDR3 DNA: TGTGCCAGCAGCTTAAGCGCGGGGAGCTCCTACGAGCAGTACTTC
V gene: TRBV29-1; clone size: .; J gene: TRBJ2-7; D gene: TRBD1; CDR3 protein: CSAGRQGSGSQYF; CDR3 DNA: TGCAGCGCCGGACGACAGGGATCGGGGTCGCAGTACTTC
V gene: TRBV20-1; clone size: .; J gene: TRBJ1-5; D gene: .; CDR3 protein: CSALAGDQPQHF; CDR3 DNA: TGCAGTGCTTTAGCTGGGGATCAGCCCCAGCATTTT
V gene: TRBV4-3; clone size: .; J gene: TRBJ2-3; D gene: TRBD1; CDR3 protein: CASSFHRGADTQYF; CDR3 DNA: TGCGCCAGCAGCTTCCACAGGGGGGCAGATACGCAGTATTTT
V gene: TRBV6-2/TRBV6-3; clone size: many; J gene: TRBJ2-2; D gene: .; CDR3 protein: CASREGREATGELFF; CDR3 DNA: TGTGCCAGCAGAGAGGGTAGGGAGGCCACCGGGGAGCTGTTTTTT
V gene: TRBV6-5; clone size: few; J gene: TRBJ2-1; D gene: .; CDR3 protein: CASSPGPSGDEQFF; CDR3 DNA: TGTGCCAGCAGCCCCGGACCCTCCGGCGATGAGCAGTTCTTC
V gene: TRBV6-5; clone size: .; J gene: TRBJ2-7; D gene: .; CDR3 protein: CASSSYPGPGHF; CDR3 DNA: TGTGCCAGCAGTTCGTACCCGGGACCAGGGCACTTC
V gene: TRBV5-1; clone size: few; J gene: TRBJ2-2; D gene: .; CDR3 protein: CASSLSRDWWTGELFF; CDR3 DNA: TGCGCCAGCAGCTTGAGTAGGGATTGGTGGACCGGGGAGCTGTTTTTT